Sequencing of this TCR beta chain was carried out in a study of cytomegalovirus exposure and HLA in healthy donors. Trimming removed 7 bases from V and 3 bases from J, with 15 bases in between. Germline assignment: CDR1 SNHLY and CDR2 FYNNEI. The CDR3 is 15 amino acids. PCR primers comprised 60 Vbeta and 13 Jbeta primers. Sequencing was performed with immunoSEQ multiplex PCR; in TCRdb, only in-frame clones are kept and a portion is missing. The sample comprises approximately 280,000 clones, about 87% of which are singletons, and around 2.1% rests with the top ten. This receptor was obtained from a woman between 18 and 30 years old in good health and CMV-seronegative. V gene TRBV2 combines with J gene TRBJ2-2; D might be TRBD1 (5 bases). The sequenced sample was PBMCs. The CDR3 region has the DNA TGTGCCAGCAAAGAGACAGCCTCTGACACCGGGGAGCTGTTTTTT. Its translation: CASKETASDTGELFF.